This entry is about one T cell receptor beta chain. This record belongs to a study of blood T cell repertoires in COVID-19. Whole-study context: The analysed material was cDNA or gDNA that came from T cells, B-cell-depleted T cells, or PBMCs.

Measured with immunoSEQ multiplex PCR; TCRdb has only the in-frame clones, and not every one. Here the sample spans roughly 20,000 clones, around 77% being singletons. Germline loops: CDR1 SGHDT, CDR2 YYEEEE. V lost 4 bases, J lost 10 bases, and 12 bases lay in between. CDR3 length: 12 amino acids. The source of this sequence is a man between 65 and 79 years old with COVID-19, enrolled during active disease. The genes are TRBV5-6 and TRBJ2-1; D not resolved. Source material: peripheral blood. This CDR3 is CASSGTRIEQFF. CDR3 DNA sequence: TGTGCCAGCAGCGGTACTCGCATCGAGCAGTTCTTC.